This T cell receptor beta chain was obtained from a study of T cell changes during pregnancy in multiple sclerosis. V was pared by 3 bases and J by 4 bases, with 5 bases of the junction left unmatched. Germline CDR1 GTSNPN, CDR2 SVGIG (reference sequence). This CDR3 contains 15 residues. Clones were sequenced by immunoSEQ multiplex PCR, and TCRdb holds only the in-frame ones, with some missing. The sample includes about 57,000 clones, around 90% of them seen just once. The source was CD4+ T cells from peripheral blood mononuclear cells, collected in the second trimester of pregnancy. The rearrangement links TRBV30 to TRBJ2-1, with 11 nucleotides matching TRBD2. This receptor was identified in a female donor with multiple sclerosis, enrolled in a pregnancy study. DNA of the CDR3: TGTGCCTGGAGCATCGGACTAGCGGGTTACAATGAGCAGTTCTTC. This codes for CAWSIGLAGYNEQFF.